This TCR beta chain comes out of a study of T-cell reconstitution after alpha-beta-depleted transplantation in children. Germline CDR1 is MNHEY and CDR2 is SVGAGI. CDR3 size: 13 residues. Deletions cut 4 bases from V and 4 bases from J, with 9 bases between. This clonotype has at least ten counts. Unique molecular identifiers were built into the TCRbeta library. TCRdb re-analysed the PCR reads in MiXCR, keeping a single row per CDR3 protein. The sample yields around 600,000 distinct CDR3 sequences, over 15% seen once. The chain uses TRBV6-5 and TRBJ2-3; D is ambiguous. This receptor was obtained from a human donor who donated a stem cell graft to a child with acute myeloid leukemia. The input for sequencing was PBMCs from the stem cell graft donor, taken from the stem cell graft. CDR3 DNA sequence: TGTGCCAGCAGTTTACCTTACGCAGATACGCAGTATTTT. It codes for CASSLPYADTQYF.